Listed below are T cell receptor beta chains from one sample, sequenced in a study of cytomegalovirus exposure and HLA in healthy donors. Some clones are missing from TCRdb's copy, which holds only in-frame ones; the method was immunoSEQ multiplex PCR. The sample consists of 150,000 to 200,000 clones, under 95% of them appearing once. Material for sequencing was PBMCs. These receptors came from a woman between 18 and 30 years old in good health and CMV-seropositive. The CDR3 runs from the conserved cysteine through the conserved F or W. A D gene is named only where the DNA matches it firmly. Not every row has a clone size; where given, it reads once, few, many or a size class.

D: -
V: TRBV25-1
size: -
J: TRBJ1-1
CDR3: CASLTTGVKEAFF
DNA: TGTGCCAGCCTTACCACGGGTGTTAAAGAAGCTTTCTTT

D: -
V: TRBV28
size: -
J: TRBJ2-5
CDR3: CASSSPPRVETQYF
DNA: TGTGCCAGCAGTTCCCCGCCTCGGGTAGAGACCCAGTACTTC

D: -
V: TRBV6-5
size: -
J: TRBJ2-7
CDR3: CASSYSTLGAEQYF
DNA: TGTGCCAGCAGTTACAGCACCCTCGGAGCTGAGCAGTACTTC

D: -
V: TRBV10-2
size: -
J: TRBJ2-2
CDR3: CASSEFVSGGGELFF
DNA: TGCGCCAGCAGTGAGTTCGTATCCGGGGGCGGGGAGCTGTTTTTT

D: TRBD2
V: TRBV15
size: once
J: TRBJ2-7
CDR3: CATSRQREPIYEQYF
DNA: TGTGCCACCAGCAGACAGCGGGAGCCCATCTACGAGCAGTACTTC

D: TRBD1
V: TRBV19
size: -
J: TRBJ1-4
CDR3: CASSPTWDRDEKLFF
DNA: TGTGCCAGTAGTCCAACTTGGGACAGGGATGAAAAACTGTTTTTT

D: TRBD2
V: TRBV28
size: -
J: TRBJ2-1
CDR3: CASSRGETYNEQFF
DNA: TGTGCCAGCAGCCGGGGGGAAACGTACAATGAGCAGTTCTTC

D: -
V: TRBV18
size: few
J: TRBJ1-6
CDR3: CASSPSGTLGSPLHF
DNA: TGTGCCAGCTCACCGTCCGGGACATTGGGTTCACCCCTCCACTTT

D: -
V: TRBV25-1
size: -
J: TRBJ2-5
CDR3: CASSRGQQETQYF
DNA: TGTGCCAGCAGTAGAGGACAGCAAGAGACCCAGTACTTC

D: -
V: TRBV10-2
size: -
J: TRBJ1-4
CDR3: CASKGNSYNEKLFF
DNA: TGCGCCAGCAAAGGAAACAGTTATAATGAAAAACTGTTTTTT

D: TRBD1
V: TRBV2
size: -
J: TRBJ2-5
CDR3: CASSEDRGRGETQYF
DNA: TGTGCCAGCAGTGAAGACAGGGGGCGAGGGGAGACCCAGTACTTC

D: TRBD1
V: TRBV7-9
size: -
J: TRBJ1-1
CDR3: CASSLREGAPEAFF
DNA: TGTGCCAGCAGCTTACGAGAGGGGGCCCCTGAAGCTTTCTTT

D: TRBD2
V: TRBV11-2
size: -
J: TRBJ2-7
CDR3: CASSPPDYSGYTYEQYF
DNA: TGTGCCAGCAGCCCACCGGATTATAGCGGGTACACCTACGAGCAGTACTTC

D: -
V: TRBV19
size: few
J: TRBJ1-5
CDR3: CASRVDSYQPQHF
DNA: TGTGCCAGTAGAGTGGACAGTTATCAGCCCCAGCATTTT

D: TRBD2
V: TRBV30
size: -
J: TRBJ2-3
CDR3: CAWSVTSGSDTQYF
DNA: TGTGCCTGGAGTGTAACTAGCGGCTCAGATACGCAGTATTTT

D: -
V: TRBV10-3
size: -
J: TRBJ1-6
CDR3: CAISESGQNSPLHF
DNA: TGTGCCATCAGTGAGTCAGGACAGAATTCACCCCTCCACTTT

D: TRBD2
V: TRBV29-1
size: -
J: TRBJ2-7
CDR3: CSVGLAVHEQYF
DNA: TGCAGCGTTGGACTAGCGGTGCACGAGCAGTACTTC

D: -
V: TRBV14
size: -
J: TRBJ1-2
CDR3: CASSQGQWGYTF
DNA: TGTGCCAGCAGCCAGGGGCAGTGGGGCTACACCTTC

D: -
V: TRBV6-1
size: -
J: TRBJ1-4
CDR3: CASSEPGKRDEKLFF
DNA: TGTGCCAGCAGTGAACCGGGAAAGCGGGATGAAAAACTGTTTTTT

D: -
V: TRBV11-2
size: -
J: TRBJ1-1
CDR3: CASSLDFGGRNTEAFF
DNA: TGTGCCAGCAGCTTAGATTTCGGGGGTCGGAACACTGAAGCTTTCTTT

D: -
V: TRBV19
size: once
J: TRBJ2-1
CDR3: CAVSRQSDDEQFF
DNA: TGTGCCGTCTCTAGGCAGTCCGACGATGAGCAGTTCTTC

D: TRBD1
V: TRBV5-1
size: -
J: TRBJ1-2
CDR3: CASSLAGGNYGYTF
DNA: TGCGCCAGCAGCTTAGCAGGGGGAAACTATGGCTACACCTTC

D: -
V: TRBV6-1
size: -
J: TRBJ1-5
CDR3: CAAQRDTSNQPQHF
DNA: TGTGCCGCCCAACGGGACACCTCTAATCAGCCCCAGCATTTT

D: -
V: TRBV30
size: -
J: TRBJ1-4
CDR3: CAWSPGLATNEKLFF
DNA: TGTGCCTGGAGTCCAGGGTTGGCAACTAATGAAAAACTGTTTTTT

D: -
V: TRBV5-5
size: -
J: TRBJ1-3
CDR3: CASSSHRGNTIYF
DNA: TGTGCCAGCAGCTCCCACAGGGGAAACACCATATATTTT

D: -
V: TRBV5-1
size: -
J: TRBJ2-7
CDR3: CASRVRGEFDEQYF
DNA: TGCGCCAGCAGGGTCAGGGGGGAGTTTGACGAGCAGTACTTC